Listed below are T cell receptor beta chains from one sample, sequenced in a study of shared clonotypes between healthy human individuals. Data came from immunoSEQ multiplex PCR; TCRdb stores just in-frame clones and leaves some out. There are about 100,000 clones in the sample; over 60% occur only once, and roughly 49% lies in the top ten. Sequencing was done on a sample of memory CD8+ T cells sorted from blood. These receptors came from a man aged 25-40 years in good health. Both conserved end residues are part of each CDR3. Fields, in order: J gene, V gene, CDR3 length, D gene, CDR3 protein. A D gene is named only where the DNA matches it firmly.

j_call: TRBJ1-5
v_call: TRBV5-5
cdr3_length: 15
d_call: .
cdr3_aa: CASSLVPGAGQPQHF

j_call: TRBJ2-7
v_call: TRBV2
cdr3_length: 16
d_call: TRBD2
cdr3_aa: CASRDHRGLAGNEQYF

j_call: TRBJ2-7
v_call: TRBV28
cdr3_length: 12
d_call: .
cdr3_aa: CASSLDAYEQYF

j_call: TRBJ2-7
v_call: TRBV6-1
cdr3_length: 16
d_call: TRBD2
cdr3_aa: CASSEAEGTGGYEQYF

j_call: TRBJ2-7
v_call: TRBV6-6
cdr3_length: 13
d_call: .
cdr3_aa: CASSYSMGKEQYF

j_call: TRBJ2-2
v_call: TRBV29-1
cdr3_length: 14
d_call: TRBD2
cdr3_aa: CSVVSGSTTGELFF

j_call: TRBJ2-2
v_call: TRBV7-3
cdr3_length: 11
d_call: .
cdr3_aa: CASSSTGELFF

j_call: TRBJ1-5
v_call: TRBV6-5
cdr3_length: 14
d_call: .
cdr3_aa: CASTTGLGDQPQHF

j_call: TRBJ2-3
v_call: TRBV27
cdr3_length: 15
d_call: .
cdr3_aa: CASSLSDPVPDTQYF

j_call: TRBJ2-3
v_call: TRBV6-1
cdr3_length: 15
d_call: TRBD2
cdr3_aa: CATLKREGLPDTQYF

j_call: TRBJ2-7
v_call: TRBV29-1
cdr3_length: 13
d_call: TRBD2
cdr3_aa: CSVASSGTYEQYF

j_call: TRBJ2-7
v_call: TRBV27
cdr3_length: 16
d_call: .
cdr3_aa: CASSPDPPGLSYEQYF

j_call: TRBJ1-1
v_call: TRBV11-2
cdr3_length: 12
d_call: .
cdr3_aa: CASSLFVAEAFF

j_call: TRBJ2-1
v_call: TRBV27
cdr3_length: 15
d_call: TRBD1
cdr3_aa: CASSVWTGDYNEQFF

j_call: TRBJ1-4
v_call: TRBV28
cdr3_length: 15
d_call: .
cdr3_aa: CASSFVGSAEEKLFF

j_call: TRBJ2-7
v_call: TRBV2
cdr3_length: 12
d_call: .
cdr3_aa: CASKEGSYEQYF

j_call: TRBJ2-7
v_call: TRBV21-1
cdr3_length: 12
d_call: .
cdr3_aa: CASSTVYYEQYF

j_call: TRBJ2-7
v_call: TRBV2
cdr3_length: 14
d_call: .
cdr3_aa: CASSGPGRLYEQYF

j_call: TRBJ2-7
v_call: TRBV5-1
cdr3_length: 14
d_call: TRBD1
cdr3_aa: CASSPGTDTYEQYF

j_call: TRBJ1-2
v_call: TRBV7-9
cdr3_length: 16
d_call: TRBD1
cdr3_aa: CASSPLLTGKADGYTF

j_call: TRBJ1-1
v_call: TRBV28
cdr3_length: 14
d_call: .
cdr3_aa: CASSFGLAGQRAFF

j_call: TRBJ1-2
v_call: TRBV4-3
cdr3_length: 16
d_call: .
cdr3_aa: CASSQSSKWTAYGYTF

j_call: TRBJ1-2
v_call: TRBV9
cdr3_length: 14
d_call: TRBD1
cdr3_aa: CASSDPGQFYGYTF

j_call: TRBJ2-7
v_call: TRBV29-1
cdr3_length: 15
d_call: TRBD1
cdr3_aa: CSVDQPGQGSYEQYF

j_call: TRBJ2-5
v_call: TRBV28
cdr3_length: 14
d_call: .
cdr3_aa: CASSFLGYQETQYF

j_call: TRBJ2-2
v_call: TRBV29-1
cdr3_length: 16
d_call: TRBD2
cdr3_aa: CSILLGVGRGAGELFF

j_call: TRBJ1-5
v_call: TRBV2
cdr3_length: 13
d_call: .
cdr3_aa: CASSPVGNQPQHF

j_call: TRBJ2-4
v_call: TRBV5-6
cdr3_length: 15
d_call: .
cdr3_aa: CASSLTGRELNIQYF

j_call: TRBJ1-3
v_call: TRBV7-2
cdr3_length: 13
d_call: .
cdr3_aa: CASSPLSGNTIYF

j_call: TRBJ1-3
v_call: TRBV7-9
cdr3_length: 14
d_call: .
cdr3_aa: CASSLVASGNTIYF

j_call: TRBJ2-3
v_call: TRBV4-1
cdr3_length: 14
d_call: .
cdr3_aa: CASSQDGFLDTQYF

j_call: TRBJ2-7
v_call: TRBV7-9
cdr3_length: 15
d_call: .
cdr3_aa: CASSLDPLGNYEQYF

j_call: TRBJ2-1
v_call: TRBV7-9
cdr3_length: 13
d_call: .
cdr3_aa: CASSSRSLNEQFF

j_call: TRBJ1-4
v_call: TRBV7-8
cdr3_length: 14
d_call: TRBD1
cdr3_aa: CASSKDRENEKLFF

j_call: TRBJ2-6
v_call: TRBV5-1
cdr3_length: 15
d_call: .
cdr3_aa: CATDTGDSGANVLTF

j_call: TRBJ1-3
v_call: TRBV7-9
cdr3_length: 15
d_call: .
cdr3_aa: CASSLMVRETNTIYF

j_call: TRBJ2-7
v_call: TRBV6-1
cdr3_length: 12
d_call: .
cdr3_aa: CASNLFAYEQYF

j_call: TRBJ1-1
v_call: TRBV19
cdr3_length: 13
d_call: .
cdr3_aa: CASKDKMNTEAFF

j_call: TRBJ1-5
v_call: TRBV6-5
cdr3_length: 14
d_call: .
cdr3_aa: CASSYWAVHQPQHF

j_call: TRBJ2-7
v_call: TRBV28
cdr3_length: 14
d_call: TRBD2
cdr3_aa: CASALAGGSYEQYF

j_call: TRBJ2-5
v_call: TRBV27
cdr3_length: 15
d_call: TRBD1
cdr3_aa: CASSPPDRTRETQYF

j_call: TRBJ2-1
v_call: TRBV2
cdr3_length: 15
d_call: TRBD2
cdr3_aa: CASRSGRDLYNEQFF

j_call: TRBJ2-1
v_call: TRBV12-5
cdr3_length: 17
d_call: TRBD2
cdr3_aa: CASLGHRSGSSYNEQFF

j_call: TRBJ2-3
v_call: TRBV19
cdr3_length: 15
d_call: TRBD2
cdr3_aa: CASSRTSGSLDTQYF

j_call: TRBJ2-1
v_call: TRBV7-9
cdr3_length: 15
d_call: TRBD2
cdr3_aa: CASSPRTSGANEQFF